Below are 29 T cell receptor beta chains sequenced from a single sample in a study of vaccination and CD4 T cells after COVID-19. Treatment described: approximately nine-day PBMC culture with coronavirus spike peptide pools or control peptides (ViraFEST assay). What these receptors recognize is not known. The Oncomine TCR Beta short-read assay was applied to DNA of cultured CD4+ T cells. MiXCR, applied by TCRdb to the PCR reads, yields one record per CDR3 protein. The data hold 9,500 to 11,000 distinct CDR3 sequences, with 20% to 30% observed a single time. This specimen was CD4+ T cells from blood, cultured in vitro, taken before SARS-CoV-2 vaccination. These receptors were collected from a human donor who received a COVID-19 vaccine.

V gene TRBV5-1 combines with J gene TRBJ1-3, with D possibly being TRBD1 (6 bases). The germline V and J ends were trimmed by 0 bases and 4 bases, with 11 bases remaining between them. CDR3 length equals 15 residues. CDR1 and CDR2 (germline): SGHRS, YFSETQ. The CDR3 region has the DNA TGCGCCAGCAGCTTGGTAACAGGGATGGGAAACACCATATATTTT. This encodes CASSLVTGMGNTIYF.

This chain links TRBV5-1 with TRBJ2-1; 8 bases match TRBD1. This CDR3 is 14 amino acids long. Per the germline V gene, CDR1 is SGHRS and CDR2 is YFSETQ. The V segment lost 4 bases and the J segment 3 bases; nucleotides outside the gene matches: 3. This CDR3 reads CASSTDRDYNEQFF. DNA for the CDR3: TGCGCCAGCAGCACGGACAGGGACTACAATGAGCAGTTCTTC.

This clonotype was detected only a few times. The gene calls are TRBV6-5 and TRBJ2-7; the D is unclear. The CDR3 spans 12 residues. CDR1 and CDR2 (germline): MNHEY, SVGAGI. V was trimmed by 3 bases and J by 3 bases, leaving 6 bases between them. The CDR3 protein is CASSYDGYEQYF. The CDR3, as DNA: TGTGCCAGCAGTTATGACGGCTACGAGCAGTACTTC.

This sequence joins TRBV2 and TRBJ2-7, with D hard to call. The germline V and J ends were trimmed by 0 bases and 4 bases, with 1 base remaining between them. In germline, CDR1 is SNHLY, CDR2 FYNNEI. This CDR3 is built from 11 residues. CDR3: CASSEAYEQYF. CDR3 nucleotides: TGTGCCAGCAGTGAAGCTTACGAGCAGTACTTC.

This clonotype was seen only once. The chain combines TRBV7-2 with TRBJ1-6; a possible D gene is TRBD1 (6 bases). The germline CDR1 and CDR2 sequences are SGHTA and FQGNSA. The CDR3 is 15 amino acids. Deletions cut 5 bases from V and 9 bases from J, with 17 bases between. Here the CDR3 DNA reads TGTGCCAGCAGCAGATACAGGGATATTTCTTCACCCCTCCACTTT. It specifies CASSRYRDISSPLHF.

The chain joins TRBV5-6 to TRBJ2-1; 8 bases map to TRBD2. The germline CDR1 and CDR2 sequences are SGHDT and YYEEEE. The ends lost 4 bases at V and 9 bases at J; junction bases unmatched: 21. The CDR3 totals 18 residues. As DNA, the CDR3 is TGTGCCAGCAGCCCTCTGGGAGCGGGGGCTCTCCCTGGGGGTGAGCAGTTCTTC. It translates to CASSPLGAGALPGGEQFF.

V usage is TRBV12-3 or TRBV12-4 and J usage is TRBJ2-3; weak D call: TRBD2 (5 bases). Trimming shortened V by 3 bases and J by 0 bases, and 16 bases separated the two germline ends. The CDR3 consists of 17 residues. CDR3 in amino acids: CASSLPPGLPSTDTQYF. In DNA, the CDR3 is TGTGCCAGCAGTTTGCCTCCGGGATTACCTAGCACAGATACGCAGTATTTT.

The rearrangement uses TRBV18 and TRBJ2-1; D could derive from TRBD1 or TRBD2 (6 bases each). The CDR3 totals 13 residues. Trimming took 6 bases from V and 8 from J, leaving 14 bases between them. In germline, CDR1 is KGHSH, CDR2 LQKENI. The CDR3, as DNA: TGTGCCAGCTCTGTGGAGGGGGTAGATGAGCAGTTCTTC. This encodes CASSVEGVDEQFF.

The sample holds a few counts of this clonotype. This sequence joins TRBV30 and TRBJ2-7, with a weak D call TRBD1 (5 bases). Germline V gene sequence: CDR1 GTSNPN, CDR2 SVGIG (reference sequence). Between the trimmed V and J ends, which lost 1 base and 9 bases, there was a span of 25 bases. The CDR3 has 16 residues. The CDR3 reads CAWSDFPQVPIQGQYF. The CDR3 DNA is TGTGCCTGGAGTGATTTTCCACAGGTCCCGATCCAGGGGCAGTACTTC.

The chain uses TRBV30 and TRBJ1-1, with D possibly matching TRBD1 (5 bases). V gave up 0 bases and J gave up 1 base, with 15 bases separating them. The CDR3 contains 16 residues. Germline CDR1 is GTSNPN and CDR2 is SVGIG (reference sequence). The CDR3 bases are TGTGCCTGGAGTGTCGGGGCACGGTTAGGGAACACTGAAGCTTTCTTT. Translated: CAWSVGARLGNTEAFF. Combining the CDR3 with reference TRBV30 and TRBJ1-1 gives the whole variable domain SQTIHQWPATLVQPVGSPLSLECTVEGTSNPNLYWYRQAAGRGLQLLFYSVGIGQISSEVPQNLSASRPQDRQFILSSKKLLLSDSGFYLCAWSVGARLGNTEAFFGQGTRLTVV.

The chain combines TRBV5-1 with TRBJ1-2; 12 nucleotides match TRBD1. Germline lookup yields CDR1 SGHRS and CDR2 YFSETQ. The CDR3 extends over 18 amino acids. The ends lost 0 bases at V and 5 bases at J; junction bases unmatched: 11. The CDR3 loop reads CASSLEGQGARRLYGYTF. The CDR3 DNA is TGCGCCAGCAGCTTGGAGGGACAGGGGGCTCGGCGCTTATATGGCTACACCTTC. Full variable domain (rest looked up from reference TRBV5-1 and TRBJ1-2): KAGVTQTPRYLIKTRGQQVTLSCSPISGHRSVSWYQQTPGQGLQFLFEYFSETQRNKGNFPGRFSGRQFSNSRSEMNVSTLELGDSALYLCASSLEGQGARRLYGYTFGSGTRLTVV.

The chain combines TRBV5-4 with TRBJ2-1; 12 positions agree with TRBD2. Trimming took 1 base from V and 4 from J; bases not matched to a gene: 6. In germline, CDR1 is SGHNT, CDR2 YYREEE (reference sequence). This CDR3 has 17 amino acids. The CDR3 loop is CASSLTSGGKTYNEQFF. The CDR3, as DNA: TGTGCCAGCAGCTTGACTAGCGGGGGGAAAACTTACAATGAGCAGTTCTTC.

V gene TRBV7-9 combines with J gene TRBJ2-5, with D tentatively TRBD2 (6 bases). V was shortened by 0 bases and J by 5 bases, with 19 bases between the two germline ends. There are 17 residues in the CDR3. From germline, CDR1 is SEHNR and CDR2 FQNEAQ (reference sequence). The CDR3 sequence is CASSLASRVGGRETQYF. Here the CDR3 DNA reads TGTGCCAGCAGCTTAGCGAGTAGGGTCGGGGGTCGGGAGACCCAGTACTTC. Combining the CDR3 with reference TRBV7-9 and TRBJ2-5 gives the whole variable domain DTGVSQNPRHKITKRGQNVTFRCDPISEHNRLYWYRQTLGQGPEFLTYFQNEAQLEKSRLLSDRFSAERPKGSFSTLEIQRTEQGDSAMYLCASSLASRVGGRETQYFGPGTRLLVL.

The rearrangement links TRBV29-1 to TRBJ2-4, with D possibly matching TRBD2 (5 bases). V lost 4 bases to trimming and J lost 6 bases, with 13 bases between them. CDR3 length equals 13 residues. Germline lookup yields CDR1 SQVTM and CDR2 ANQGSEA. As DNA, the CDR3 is TGCAGCGTTGGAGGCCCCGAGGGAAACATTCAGTACTTC. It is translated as CSVGGPEGNIQYF. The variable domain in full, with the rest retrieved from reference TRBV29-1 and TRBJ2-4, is SAVISQKPSRDICQRGTSLTIQCQVDSQVTMMFWYRQQPGQSLTLIATANQGSEATYESGFVIDKFPISRPNLTFSTLTVSNMSPEDSSIYLCSVGGPEGNIQYFGAGTRLSVL.

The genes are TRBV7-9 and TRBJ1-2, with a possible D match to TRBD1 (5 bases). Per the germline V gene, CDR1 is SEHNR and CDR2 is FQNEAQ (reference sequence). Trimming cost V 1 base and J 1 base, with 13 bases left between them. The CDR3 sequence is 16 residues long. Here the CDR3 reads CASSLVPGRINYGYTF. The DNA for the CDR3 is TGTGCCAGCAGCTTAGTACCGGGACGGATTAACTATGGCTACACCTTC.

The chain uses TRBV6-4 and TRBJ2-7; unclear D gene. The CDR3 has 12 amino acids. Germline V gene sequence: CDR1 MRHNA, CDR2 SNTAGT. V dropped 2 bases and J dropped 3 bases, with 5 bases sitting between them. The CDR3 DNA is TGTGCCAGCAGTGACGTCCACTACGAGCAGTACTTC. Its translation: CASSDVHYEQYF.

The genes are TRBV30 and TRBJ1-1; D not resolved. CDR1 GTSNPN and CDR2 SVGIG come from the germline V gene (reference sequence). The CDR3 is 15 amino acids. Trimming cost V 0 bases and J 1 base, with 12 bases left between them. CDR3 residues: CAWSVLSAANTEAFF. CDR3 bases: TGTGCCTGGAGTGTACTTAGTGCAGCGAACACTGAAGCTTTCTTT.

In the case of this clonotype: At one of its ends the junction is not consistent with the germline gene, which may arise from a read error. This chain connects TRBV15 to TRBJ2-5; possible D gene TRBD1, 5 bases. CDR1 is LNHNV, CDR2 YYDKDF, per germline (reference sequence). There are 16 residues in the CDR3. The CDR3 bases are TGTGCCACCGGCAGAGATCGCTCGACAGTCGGCGGGACCCAGTACTTC. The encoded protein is CATGRDRSTVGGTQYF.

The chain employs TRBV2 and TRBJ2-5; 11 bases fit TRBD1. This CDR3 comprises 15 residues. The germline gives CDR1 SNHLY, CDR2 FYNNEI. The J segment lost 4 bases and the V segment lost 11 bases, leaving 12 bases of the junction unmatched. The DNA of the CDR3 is TGTGCCGGAGGGTTGGGACAGGGGGTCGCAGAGACCCAGTACTTC. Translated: CAGGLGQGVAETQYF.

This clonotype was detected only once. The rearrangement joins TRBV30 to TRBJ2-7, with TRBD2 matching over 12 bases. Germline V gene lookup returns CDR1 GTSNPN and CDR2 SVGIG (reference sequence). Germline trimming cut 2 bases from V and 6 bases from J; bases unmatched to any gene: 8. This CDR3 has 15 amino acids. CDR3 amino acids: CAWSWTSGERGEQYF. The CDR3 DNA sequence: TGTGCCTGGAGTTGGACTAGCGGGGAACGGGGCGAGCAGTACTTC.

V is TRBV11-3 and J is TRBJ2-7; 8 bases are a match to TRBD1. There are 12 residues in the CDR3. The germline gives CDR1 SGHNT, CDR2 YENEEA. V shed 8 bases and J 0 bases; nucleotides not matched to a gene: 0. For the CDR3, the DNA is TGTGCCAGCGGGACAGGCTCCTACGAGCAGTACTTC. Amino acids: CASGTGSYEQYF.

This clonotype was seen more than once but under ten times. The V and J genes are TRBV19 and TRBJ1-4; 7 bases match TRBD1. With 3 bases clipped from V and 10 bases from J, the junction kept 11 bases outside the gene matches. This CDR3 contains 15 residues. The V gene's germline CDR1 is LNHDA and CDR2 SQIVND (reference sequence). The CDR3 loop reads CASSISGTAGVKLFF. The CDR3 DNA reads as TGTGCCAGTAGTATCTCCGGGACAGCGGGCGTAAAACTGTTTTTT.

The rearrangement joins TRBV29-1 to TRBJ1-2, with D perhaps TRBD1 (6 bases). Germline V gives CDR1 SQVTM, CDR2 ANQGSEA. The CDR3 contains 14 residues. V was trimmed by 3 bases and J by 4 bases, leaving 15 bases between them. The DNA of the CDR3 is TGCAGCGTTGATAGGGCAGGGGCGGGCTATGGCTACACCTTC. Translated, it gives CSVDRAGAGYGYTF.

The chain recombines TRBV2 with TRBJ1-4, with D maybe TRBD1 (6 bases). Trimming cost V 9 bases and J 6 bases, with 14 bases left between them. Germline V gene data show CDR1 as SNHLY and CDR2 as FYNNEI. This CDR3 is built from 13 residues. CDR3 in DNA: TGTGCCAGTACAACAGGGTACGATGAAAAACTGTTTTTT. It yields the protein CASTTGYDEKLFF.

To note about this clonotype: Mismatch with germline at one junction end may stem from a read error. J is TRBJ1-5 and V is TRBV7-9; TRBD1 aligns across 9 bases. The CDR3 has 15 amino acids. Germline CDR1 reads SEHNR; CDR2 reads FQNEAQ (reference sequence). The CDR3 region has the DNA TGTGCCAGCAGCTGGGGACAGGGACGCAATCAGCCCCGGCATTTT. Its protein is CASSWGQGRNQPRHF.

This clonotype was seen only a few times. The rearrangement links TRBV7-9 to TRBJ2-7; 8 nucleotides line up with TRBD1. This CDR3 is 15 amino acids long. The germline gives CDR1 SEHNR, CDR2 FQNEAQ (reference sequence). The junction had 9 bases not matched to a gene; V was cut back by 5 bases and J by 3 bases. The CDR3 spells CASSPPTGVGYEQYF. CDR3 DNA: TGTGCCAGCAGCCCACCGACAGGGGTGGGCTACGAGCAGTACTTC.

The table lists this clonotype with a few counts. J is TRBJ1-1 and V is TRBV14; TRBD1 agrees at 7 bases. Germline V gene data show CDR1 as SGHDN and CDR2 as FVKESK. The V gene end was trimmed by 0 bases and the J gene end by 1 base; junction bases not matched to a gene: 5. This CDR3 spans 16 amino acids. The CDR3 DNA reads TGTGCCAGCAGCCAAGAAAGGGACAGAAAGAACACTGAAGCTTTCTTT. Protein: CASSQERDRKNTEAFF.

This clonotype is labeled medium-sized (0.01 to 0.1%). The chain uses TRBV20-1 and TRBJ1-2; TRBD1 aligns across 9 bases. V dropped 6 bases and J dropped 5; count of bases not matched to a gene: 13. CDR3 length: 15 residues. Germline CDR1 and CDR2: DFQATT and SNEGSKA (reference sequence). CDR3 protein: CSARVTGGAWYGYTF. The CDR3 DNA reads TGCAGTGCCCGAGTCACAGGGGGCGCATGGTATGGCTACACCTTC.

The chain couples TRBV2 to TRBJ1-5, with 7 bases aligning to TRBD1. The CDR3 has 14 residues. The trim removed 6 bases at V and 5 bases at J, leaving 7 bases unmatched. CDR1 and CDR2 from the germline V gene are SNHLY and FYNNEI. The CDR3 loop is CASRDTGADQPQHF. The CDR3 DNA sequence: TGTGCCAGCAGGGATACAGGGGCCGATCAGCCCCAGCATTTT. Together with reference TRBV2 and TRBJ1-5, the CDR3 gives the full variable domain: EPEVTQTPSHQVTQMGQEVILRCVPISNHLYFYWYRQILGQKVEFLVSFYNNEISEKSEIFDDQFSVERPDGSNFTLKIRSTKLEDSAMYFCASRDTGADQPQHFGDGTRLSIL.